The following is a TCR beta chain sequence with its context. Its antigen is not identified. This sample was included in a study of T cells after yellow fever vaccination. This CDR3 is 12 amino acids long. Germline V gene data show CDR1 as WSHSY and CDR2 as SAAADI. Deletions cut 4 bases from V and 1 base from J, with 4 bases between. Each CDR3 protein is one row after TCRdb ran MiXCR on the 5' RACE reads. The sample has some 200,000 distinct CDR3 sequences, 9.5% to 11% seen once. Study conclusions and caveats: Reappearance after the booster was observed for most primary-vaccination clones (about 96% CD4, over 70% CD8).

The chain links TRBV10-2 to TRBJ2-5; D is uncertain. The TCR was taken from a man between 18 and 35 years old who received the YFV17D yellow fever vaccine. The material was CD8+ T cells sorted from PBMCs, obtained 15 days after the yellow fever booster vaccination. CDR3 nucleotide sequence: TGCGCCAGCAGTGCCTTCCAAGAGACCCAGTACTTC. Encoded protein: CASSAFQETQYF.